This T cell receptor beta chain was obtained from a study of PD-1 blockade in classical Hodgkin lymphoma. Every patient experienced relapse after autologous stem cell transplantation, and brentuximab vedotin exposure varied. Losses at the gene ends were 2 bases for V and 9 bases for J; bases not matched to a gene: 16. The CDR3 is 15 residues long. Germline CDR1 is GTSNPN and CDR2 is SVGIG (reference sequence). The table came from immunoSEQ multiplex PCR; TCRdb's copy has only in-frame clones and leaves some out. The sample includes fewer than 100,000 clones, roughly 90% of them seen just once. The material sequenced was peripheral blood mononuclear cells (PBMCs), taken at baseline. V usage is TRBV30 and J usage is TRBJ2-7; 7 bases match TRBD1. This clonotype was obtained from a human donor with classical Hodgkin lymphoma. CDR3 nucleotides: TGTGCCTGGAGTCCCGGAAGCGTGGCAGGGGGATGGCAGTACTTC. Protein sequence: CAWSPGSVAGGWQYF.